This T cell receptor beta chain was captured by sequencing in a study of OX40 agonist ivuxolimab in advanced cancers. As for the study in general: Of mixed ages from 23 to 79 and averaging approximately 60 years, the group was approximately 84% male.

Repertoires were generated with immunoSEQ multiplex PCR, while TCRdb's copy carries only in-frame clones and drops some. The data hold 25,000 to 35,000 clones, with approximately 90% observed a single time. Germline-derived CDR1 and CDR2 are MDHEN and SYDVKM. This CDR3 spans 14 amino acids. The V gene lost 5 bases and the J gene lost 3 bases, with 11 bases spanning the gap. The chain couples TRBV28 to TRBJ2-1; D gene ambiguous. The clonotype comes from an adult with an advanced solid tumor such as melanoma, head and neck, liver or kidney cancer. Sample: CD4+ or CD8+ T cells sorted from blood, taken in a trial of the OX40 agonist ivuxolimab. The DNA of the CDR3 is TGTGCCAGCAGTCGACTCTCCCGCTACAATGAGCAGTTCTTC. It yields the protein CASSRLSRYNEQFF.